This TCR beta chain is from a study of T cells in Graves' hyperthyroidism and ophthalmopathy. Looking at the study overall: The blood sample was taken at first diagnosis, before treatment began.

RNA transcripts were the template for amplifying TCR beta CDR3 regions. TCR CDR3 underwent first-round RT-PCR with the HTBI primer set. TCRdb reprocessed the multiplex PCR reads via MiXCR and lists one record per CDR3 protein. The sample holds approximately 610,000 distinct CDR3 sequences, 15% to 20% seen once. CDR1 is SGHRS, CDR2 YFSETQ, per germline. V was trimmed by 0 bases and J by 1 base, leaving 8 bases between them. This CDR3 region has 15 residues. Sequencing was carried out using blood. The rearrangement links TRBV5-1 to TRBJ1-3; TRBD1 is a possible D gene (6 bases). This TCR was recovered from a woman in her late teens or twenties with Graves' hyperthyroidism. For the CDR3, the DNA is TGCGCCAGCAGCTTGGAAACAGGGTCTGGAAACACCATATATTTT. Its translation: CASSLETGSGNTIYF.